These T cell receptor beta chains were read from a single sample in a study of CD8 T cells in ankylosing spondylitis. MiXCR was run by TCRdb on the 5' RACE reads, yielding one entry per CDR3 protein. The sample carries almost 400,000 distinct CDR3 sequences, 20% to 25% recorded once. The sequencing input was blood, either unsorted or a sorted T cell fraction (not recorded which). The receptors were sampled from a male donor with ankylosing spondylitis. The CDR3 runs from the conserved cysteine through the conserved F or W. The D gene is left open where the match is weak. Where a row states a size, it is once, few, many or the class of an expanded clone; other rows omit it.

j_call v_call d_call clone_size cdr3_length cdr3_aa cdr3_nt
TRBJ2-7 TRBV30 NA NA 13 CAWNLDLSYEQYF TGTGCCTGGAACTTGGACTTATCCTACGAGCAGTACTTC
TRBJ2-1 TRBV7-7 TRBD2 many 15 CASSPGTRSYNEQFF TGTGCCAGCAGCCCTGGGACTAGATCCTACAATGAGCAGTTCTTC
TRBJ1-1 TRBV29-1 NA few 14 CSVLRRQTNTEAFF TGCAGCGTTCTCCGACGGCAGACGAACACTGAAGCTTTCTTT
TRBJ2-5 TRBV5-1 NA NA 14 CASSIRTPKETQYF TGCGCCAGCAGCATCCGGACTCCAAAAGAGACCCAGTACTTC
TRBJ2-3 TRBV2 TRBD2 NA 14 CASRRLAGKYTQYF TGTGCCAGCAGGAGACTAGCGGGGAAATATACGCAGTATTTT
TRBJ1-1 TRBV9 NA NA 15 CASSESQQENTEAFF TGTGCCAGCAGCGAATCCCAACAGGAGAACACTGAAGCTTTCTTT
TRBJ1-6 TRBV20-1 TRBD1 NA 15 CSAARDSNTEGPLHF TGCAGTGCTGCCCGGGACAGTAACACCGAGGGACCCCTCCACTTT
TRBJ1-4 TRBV14 NA few 13 CASRKRVNEKLFF TGTGCCAGCAGGAAAAGGGTTAACGAAAAACTGTTTTTT
TRBJ2-7 TRBV6-1 NA NA 15 CASRPTRVGGFQQYF TGTGCCAGCAGACCTACTAGAGTTGGCGGCTTTCAGCAGTACTTC
TRBJ2-1 TRBV7-8 TRBD2 NA 19 CASSPPIAGSVLERNEQFF TGTGCCAGCAGCCCACCCATAGCGGGAAGCGTTTTGGAAAGGAATGAGCAGTTCTTC
TRBJ2-2 TRBV20-1 NA NA 15 CSAELPLVGTGELFF TGCAGTGCTGAGCTCCCCTTGGTGGGCACCGGGGAGCTGTTTTTT
TRBJ2-1 TRBV19 TRBD2 NA 17 CASSPGLAGGIYNEQFF TGTGCCAGTAGTCCGGGACTAGCGGGAGGGATCTACAATGAGCAGTTCTTC
TRBJ1-2 TRBV30 NA few 14 CAWSEINWSRGYTF TGTGCCTGGAGTGAAATAAACTGGAGTCGTGGCTACACCTTC
TRBJ2-3 TRBV7-3 TRBD2 few 16 CASSLTRASGRDTQYF TGTGCCAGCAGCTTAACCAGGGCTAGCGGACGGGATACGCAGTATTTT
TRBJ2-1 TRBV5-1 NA NA 13 CASCSGVYNEQFF TGCGCCAGCTGCTCCGGCGTCTACAATGAGCAGTTCTTC
TRBJ1-2 TRBV25-1 TRBD1 NA 15 CASSLPGTASYGYTF TGTGCCAGCAGTTTACCCGGGACAGCTAGCTATGGCTACACCTTC
TRBJ2-3 TRBV28 TRBD1 NA 15 CASSRGTGESDTQYF TGTGCCAGCAGCCGTGGGACAGGGGAATCAGATACGCAGTATTTT
TRBJ2-2 TRBV24-1 NA NA 16 CATSDLTTRGAGELFF TGTGCCACCAGTGATTTGACGACCAGGGGGGCCGGGGAGCTGTTTTTT
TRBJ2-5 TRBV29-1 NA NA 13 CSVEDSRQETQYF TGCAGCGTAGAAGACAGCAGACAAGAGACCCAGTACTTC
TRBJ2-1 TRBV9 TRBD2 few 17 CASSVGLAGQIGDEQFF TGTGCCAGCAGCGTGGGACTAGCGGGACAAATTGGCGATGAGCAGTTCTTC
TRBJ2-1 TRBV6-2/TRBV6-3 NA NA 16 CASSYFTSRSYNEQFF TGTGCCAGCAGTTACTTTACCTCTAGATCCTACAATGAGCAGTTCTTC
TRBJ1-5 TRBV30 NA NA 16 CAWSRSTWAVNQPQHF TGTGCCTGGAGTCGAAGTACATGGGCAGTCAATCAGCCCCAGCATTTT
TRBJ1-5 TRBV10-3 NA NA 13 CAIQQFSDQPQHF TGTGCCATCCAGCAGTTCTCCGATCAGCCCCAGCATTTT
TRBJ1-6 TRBV2 NA few 15 CASTLEDRGNSPLHF TGTGCCAGCACCCTCGAGGATCGGGGTAATTCACCCCTCCACTTT
TRBJ2-5 TRBV4-3 TRBD1 NA 16 CASSQSKGTAQETQYF TGCGCCAGCAGCCAATCCAAAGGGACAGCTCAAGAGACCCAGTACTTC
TRBJ2-7 TRBV11-1 NA NA 13 CASSLILVGEQYF TGTGCCAGCAGCTTAATACTAGTCGGCGAGCAGTACTTC
TRBJ2-2 TRBV6-1 TRBD2 NA 15 CASVWTSGNTGELFF TGTGCCAGCGTCTGGACTAGCGGTAACACCGGGGAGCTGTTTTTT
TRBJ1-5 TRBV2 NA NA 12 CASGQLNQPQHF TGTGCCAGCGGGCAGCTCAATCAGCCCCAGCATTTT
TRBJ2-1 TRBV12-3/TRBV12-4 NA NA 12 CASSLIRLEQFF TGTGCCAGCAGTTTAATTCGGCTAGAGCAGTTCTTC
TRBJ2-5 TRBV29-1 TRBD2 many 14 CSVEEVGSRGSQYF TGCAGCGTTGAAGAAGTTGGGTCGCGGGGGTCCCAGTACTTC